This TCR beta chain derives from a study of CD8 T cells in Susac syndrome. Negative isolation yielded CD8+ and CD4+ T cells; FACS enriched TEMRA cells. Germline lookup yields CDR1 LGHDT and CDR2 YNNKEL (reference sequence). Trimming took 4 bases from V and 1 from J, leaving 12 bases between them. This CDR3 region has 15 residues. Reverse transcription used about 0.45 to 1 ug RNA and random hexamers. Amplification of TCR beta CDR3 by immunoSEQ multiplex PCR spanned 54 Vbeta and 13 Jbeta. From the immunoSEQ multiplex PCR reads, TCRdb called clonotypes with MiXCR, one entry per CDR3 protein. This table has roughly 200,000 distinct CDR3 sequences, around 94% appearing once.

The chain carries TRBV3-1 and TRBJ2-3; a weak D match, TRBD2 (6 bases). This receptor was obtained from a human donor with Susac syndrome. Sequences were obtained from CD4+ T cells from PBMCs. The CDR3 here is CASSRRAGRTDTQYF. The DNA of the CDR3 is TGTGCCAGCAGCCGGCGGGCGGGGCGCACAGATACGCAGTATTTT.